The 12 T cell receptor beta chains below come from one sample, sequenced in a study of T cell changes during pregnancy in multiple sclerosis. The repertoire was sequenced with immunoSEQ multiplex PCR; TCRdb's copy has only in-frame clones and lacks some. This sample has 25,000 to 35,000 clones; around 90% occur once, and the top ten carry 4.8%. The sequences come from peripheral blood, collected in the first trimester of pregnancy. Receptors originate from a female donor in good health, enrolled as a control in a pregnancy study.

The chain uses TRBV27 and TRBJ1-4, with D tentatively TRBD1 (5 bases). Trimming cost V 5 bases and J 4 bases, with 14 bases left between them. Germline V gene lookup returns CDR1 MNHEY and CDR2 SMNVEV (reference sequence). The CDR3 runs 15 residues. As DNA, the CDR3 is TGTGCCAGCAGTGACCGGGACTCCCGTAATGAAAAACTGTTTTTT. Translation gives CASSDRDSRNEKLFF.

Written as DNA, the CDR3 is TGCGCCAGCAGCTTGTCGACTAGCGGGAGGGCCTGGGGCAATGAGCAGTTCTTC. It encodes CASSLSTSGRAWGNEQFF. The gene calls are TRBV5-1 and TRBJ2-1; 14 bases are shared with TRBD2. Germline V gives CDR1 SGHRS, CDR2 YFSETQ. The V and J ends lost 1 base and 6 bases, in that order; junction bases with no gene match: 9. This CDR3 region has 18 residues.

The chain is built from TRBV11-2 and TRBJ1-1; D may be TRBD1 (5 bases). Trimming removed 4 bases at V and 5 bases at J, with 14 bases between. The germline CDR1 and CDR2 sequences are SGHAT and FQNNGV. The CDR3 runs to 14 residues. The CDR3 spells CASSYHLGGTEAFF. Here the CDR3 DNA reads TGTGCCAGCAGCTACCACTTGGGGGGGACTGAAGCTTTCTTT. The full variable domain, with the rest looked up from reference TRBV11-2 and TRBJ1-1, is EAGVAQSPRYKIIEKRQSVAFWCNPISGHATLYWYQQILGQGPKLLIQFQNNGVVDDSQLPKDRFSAERLKGVDSTLKIQPAKLEDSAVYLCASSYHLGGTEAFFGQGTRLTVV.

J is TRBJ2-1 and V is TRBV9; TRBD2 matches 8 bases. The length of the CDR3 is 15 residues. Germline V gives CDR1 SGDLS, CDR2 YYNGEE. V was clipped by 0 bases and J by 6 bases; unmatched bases: 5. The CDR3 bases are TGTGCCAGCAGCGTAGCGGGGGGGCCCCTCAATGAGCAGTTCTTC. Residues: CASSVAGGPLNEQFF. Full variable domain (rest looked up from reference TRBV9 and TRBJ2-1): DSGVTQTPKHLITATGQRVTLRCSPRSGDLSVYWYQQSLDQGLQFLIQYYNGEERAKGNILERFSAQQFPDLHSELNLSSLELGDSALYFCASSVAGGPLNEQFFGPGTRLTVL.

The gene calls are TRBV7-2 and TRBJ2-1; possibly TRBD2 for D (6 bases). Germline-derived CDR1 and CDR2 are SGHTA and FQGNSA. The CDR3 spans 16 residues. The V end was cut by 7 bases, the J end by 2 bases, with 18 bases between. This CDR3 is CASTFSGGDPYNEQFF. The CDR3 bases are TGTGCCAGCACCTTTAGCGGTGGGGACCCCTACAATGAGCAGTTCTTC. Using reference TRBV7-2 and TRBJ2-1 for the parts outside the CDR3, the full variable domain is GAGVSQSPSNKVTEKGKDVELRCDPISGHTALYWYRQSLGQGLEFLIYFQGNSAPDKSGLPSDRFSAERTGGSVSTLTIQRTQQEDSAVYLCASTFSGGDPYNEQFFGPGTRLTVL.

V is TRBV29-1 and J is TRBJ1-2; D uncertain. CDR1 is SQVTM, CDR2 ANQGSEA, per germline. Trimming removed 5 bases at V and 8 bases at J, with 18 bases between. CDR3 size: 13 residues. DNA of the CDR3: TGCAGCGTTCGGCGGCAGACGGGTTCCGGCTACACCTTC. Translated, it gives CSVRRQTGSGYTF.

The V and J genes are TRBV19 and TRBJ1-2; 7 bases agree with TRBD1. The junction had 10 bases not matched to a gene; V was cut back by 9 bases and J by 0 bases. CDR1 is LNHDA and CDR2 is SQIVND in the germline V gene (reference sequence). This CDR3 has 15 amino acids. CDR3 loop: CASSQGIVANYGYTF. In DNA form, the CDR3 reads TGTGCCAGCTCACAGGGGATAGTAGCTAACTATGGCTACACCTTC.

The rearrangement uses TRBV7-6 and TRBJ1-1; D might be TRBD1 (5 bases). From germline, CDR1 is SGHVS and CDR2 FNYEAQ. The V end was cut by 4 bases, the J end by 4 bases, with 16 bases between. CDR3 length equals 15 residues. DNA of the CDR3: TGTGCCAGCAGCTCTAACTCAGGGCCAGGCACTGAAGCTTTCTTT. It encodes CASSSNSGPGTEAFF.

This clone showed up just a few times. The chain combines TRBV30 with TRBJ2-7; TRBD1 agrees at 9 bases. J lost 5 bases, V lost 0 bases, and 5 bases had no gene match. CDR1 GTSNPN and CDR2 SVGIG come from the germline V gene (reference sequence). The CDR3 loop spans 14 amino acids. The CDR3 DNA follows: TGTGCCTGGAGTGTCGGGACAGGGTACCACGAGCAGTACTTC. It specifies CAWSVGTGYHEQYF.

Here the CDR3 reads CASSPSTSGRAYEQYF. CDR3 bases: TGTGCCAGCAGTCCATCGACTAGCGGGAGGGCCTACGAGCAGTACTTC. The rearrangement uses TRBV27 and TRBJ2-7; 14 nucleotides align to TRBD2. This CDR3 is 16 amino acids long. Germline-derived CDR1 and CDR2 are MNHEY and SMNVEV (reference sequence). V lost 5 bases and J lost 2; bases outside the gene matches: 5.

The V gene is TRBV27, the J gene TRBJ1-2, with TRBD1 identical over 8 bases. CDR1 and CDR2 from the germline V gene are MNHEY and SMNVEV (reference sequence). The CDR3 has 15 amino acids. Unmatched junction bases numbered 5, after V lost 5 bases and J lost 0 bases. The CDR3 nucleotides read TGTGCCAGCAGTCCGACAGGGGTGACTAACTATGGCTACACCTTC. It specifies CASSPTGVTNYGYTF.

The J gene is TRBJ2-1, the V gene TRBV12-5; 11 bases match TRBD2. J lost 7 bases, V lost 5 bases, and 13 bases had no gene match. Germline CDR1 and CDR2: LGHNT and FRNRAP. The CDR3 is 17 amino acids. The CDR3 here is CASGPRGSGGAPNEQFF. CDR3 coding DNA: TGTGCTAGTGGTCCCCGGGGTAGCGGGGGGGCACCAAATGAGCAGTTCTTC.